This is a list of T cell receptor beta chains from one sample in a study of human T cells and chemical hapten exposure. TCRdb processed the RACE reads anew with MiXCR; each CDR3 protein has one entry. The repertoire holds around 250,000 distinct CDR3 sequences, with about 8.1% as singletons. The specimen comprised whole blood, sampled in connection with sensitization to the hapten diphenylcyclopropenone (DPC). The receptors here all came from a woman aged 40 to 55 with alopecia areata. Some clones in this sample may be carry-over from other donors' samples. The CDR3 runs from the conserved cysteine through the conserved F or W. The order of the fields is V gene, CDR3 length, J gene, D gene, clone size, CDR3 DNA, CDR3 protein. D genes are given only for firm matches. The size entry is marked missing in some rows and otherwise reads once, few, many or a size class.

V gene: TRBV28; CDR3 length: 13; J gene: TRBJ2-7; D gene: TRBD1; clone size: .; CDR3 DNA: TGTGCCACGGACAGGGCAAACCTCTACGAGCAGTACTTC; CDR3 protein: CATDRANLYEQYF
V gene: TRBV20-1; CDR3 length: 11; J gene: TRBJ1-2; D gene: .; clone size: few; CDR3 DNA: TGCAGTAGGGGAACTAACTATGGCTACACCTTC; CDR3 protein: CSRGTNYGYTF
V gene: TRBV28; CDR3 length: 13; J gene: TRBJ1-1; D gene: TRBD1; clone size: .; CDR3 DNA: TGTGCCAGCAGTTTATGGGGACAGGCTGAAGCTTTCTTT; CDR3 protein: CASSLWGQAEAFF
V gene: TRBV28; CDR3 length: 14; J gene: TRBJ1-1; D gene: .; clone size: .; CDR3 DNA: TGTGCCAGCAGCAGGGGTTTAACGTACACTGAAGCTTTCTTT; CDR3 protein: CASSRGLTYTEAFF
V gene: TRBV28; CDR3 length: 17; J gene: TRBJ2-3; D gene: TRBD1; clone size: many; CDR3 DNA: TGTGCCAGCAGTTCCACTACAGGGGATGAGGGCACAGATACGCAGTATTTT; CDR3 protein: CASSSTTGDEGTDTQYF
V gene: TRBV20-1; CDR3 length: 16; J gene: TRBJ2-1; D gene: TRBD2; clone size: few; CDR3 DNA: TGCAGTGCTAGGTTCATAGCGGGCCTTTCCTACAATGAGCAGTTCTTC; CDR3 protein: CSARFIAGLSYNEQFF
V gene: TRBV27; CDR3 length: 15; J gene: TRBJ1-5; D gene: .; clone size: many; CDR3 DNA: TGTGCCAGCAGTTGGGACGGCGGGGGCAATCAGCCCCAGCATTTT; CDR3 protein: CASSWDGGGNQPQHF
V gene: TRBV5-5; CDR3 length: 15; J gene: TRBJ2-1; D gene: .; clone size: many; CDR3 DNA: TGTGCCAGCAACTCCGAGAGGACAGTCCACAATGAGCAGTTCTTC; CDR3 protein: CASNSERTVHNEQFF
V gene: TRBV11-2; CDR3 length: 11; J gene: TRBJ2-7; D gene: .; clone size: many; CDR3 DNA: TGTGCCAGCAGCTTAATTTTCGGGCAGTACTTC; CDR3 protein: CASSLIFGQYF
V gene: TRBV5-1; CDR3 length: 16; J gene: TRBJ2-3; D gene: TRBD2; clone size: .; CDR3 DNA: TGCGCCAGCAGCCAGAGGGGACTAGCGGGAGTGGGTACGCAGTATTTT; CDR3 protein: CASSQRGLAGVGTQYF
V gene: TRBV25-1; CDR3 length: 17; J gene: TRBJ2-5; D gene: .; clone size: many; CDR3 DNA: TGTGCCAGCAGTGACGCAGTGGGCAGGTTCGGGGAAGAGACCCAGTACTTC; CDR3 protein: CASSDAVGRFGEETQYF
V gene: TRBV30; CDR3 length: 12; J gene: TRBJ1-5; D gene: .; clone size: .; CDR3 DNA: TGTGCCTGGAGTACAACCGGGGGGCCCCAGCATTTT; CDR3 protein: CAWSTTGGPQHF
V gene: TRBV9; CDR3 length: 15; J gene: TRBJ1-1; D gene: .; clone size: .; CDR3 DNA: TGTGCCAGCAGCGCCCAGGCCTACATGAACACTGAAGCTTTCTTT; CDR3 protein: CASSAQAYMNTEAFF
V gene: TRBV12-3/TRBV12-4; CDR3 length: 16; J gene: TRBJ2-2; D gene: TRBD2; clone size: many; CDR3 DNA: TGTGCCAGCAGTGCTCCTAGCGGGAGGGGGACCGGGGAGCTGTTTTTT; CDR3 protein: CASSAPSGRGTGELFF
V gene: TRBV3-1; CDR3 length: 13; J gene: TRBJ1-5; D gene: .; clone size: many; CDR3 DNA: TGTGCCAGCAGCCGACAAATCAATCAGCCCCAGCATTTT; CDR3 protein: CASSRQINQPQHF